Ten or more counts support the clone carrying this TCR beta chain. With V trimmed by 6 bases and J by 2 bases, 7 bases remained unmatched. CDR3 size: 15 residues. CDR1 is SEHNR, CDR2 FQNEAQ, per germline (reference sequence). This specimen comes from a study of T-cell reconstitution after alpha-beta-depleted transplantation in children. Preparation of the TCRbeta library was carried out with unique molecular identifiers. MiXCR, run by TCRdb on the PCR reads, gives a single entry per CDR3 protein. This repertoire shows approximately 650,000 distinct CDR3 sequences, about an eighth found once; its top ten account for 0.79%.

This chain connects TRBV7-9 to TRBJ2-7; the match to TRBD2 covers 10 bases. This TCR came from a girl aged 2 to 10 with congenital amegakaryocytic thrombocytopenia, due to receive a stem cell transplant. Source: PBMCs, taken before TCRalphabeta/CD19-depleted stem cell transplant. CDR3 loop: CASSKLAGIAYEQYF. CDR3 DNA: TGTGCCAGCAGTAAACTAGCGGGGATTGCCTACGAGCAGTACTTC.